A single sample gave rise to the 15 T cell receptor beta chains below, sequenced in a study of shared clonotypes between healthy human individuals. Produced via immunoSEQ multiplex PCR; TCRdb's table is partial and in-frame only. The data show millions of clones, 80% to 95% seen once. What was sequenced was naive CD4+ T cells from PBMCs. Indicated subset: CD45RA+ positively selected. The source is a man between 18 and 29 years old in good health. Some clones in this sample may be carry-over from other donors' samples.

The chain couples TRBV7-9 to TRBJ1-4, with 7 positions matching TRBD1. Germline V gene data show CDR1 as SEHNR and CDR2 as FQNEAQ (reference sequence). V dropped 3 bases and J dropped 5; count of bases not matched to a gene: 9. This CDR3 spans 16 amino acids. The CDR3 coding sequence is TGTGCCAGCAGCTTTCAGCCCGGGACAGAGAATGAAAAACTGTTTTTT. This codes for CASSFQPGTENEKLFF.

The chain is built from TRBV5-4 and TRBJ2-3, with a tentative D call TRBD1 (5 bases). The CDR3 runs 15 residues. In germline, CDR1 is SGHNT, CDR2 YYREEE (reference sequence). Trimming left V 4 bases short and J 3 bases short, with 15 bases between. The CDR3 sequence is CASSESGAGTDTQYF. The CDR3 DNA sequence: TGTGCCAGCAGCGAGAGTGGGGCCGGAACAGATACGCAGTATTTT.

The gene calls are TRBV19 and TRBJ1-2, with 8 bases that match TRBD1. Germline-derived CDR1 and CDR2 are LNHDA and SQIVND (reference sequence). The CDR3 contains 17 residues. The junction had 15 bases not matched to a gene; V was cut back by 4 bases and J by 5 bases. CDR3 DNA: TGTGCCAGTAGTAAATGGACAGGGACGAATATGGAGTATGGCTACACCTTC. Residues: CASSKWTGTNMEYGYTF.

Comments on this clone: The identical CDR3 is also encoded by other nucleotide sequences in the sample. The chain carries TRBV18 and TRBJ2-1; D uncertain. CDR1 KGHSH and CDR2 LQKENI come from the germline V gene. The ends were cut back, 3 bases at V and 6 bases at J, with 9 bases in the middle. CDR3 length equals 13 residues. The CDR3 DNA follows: TGTGCCAGCTCACCGTCAAGTGGCAATGAGCAGTTCTTC. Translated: CASSPSSGNEQFF.

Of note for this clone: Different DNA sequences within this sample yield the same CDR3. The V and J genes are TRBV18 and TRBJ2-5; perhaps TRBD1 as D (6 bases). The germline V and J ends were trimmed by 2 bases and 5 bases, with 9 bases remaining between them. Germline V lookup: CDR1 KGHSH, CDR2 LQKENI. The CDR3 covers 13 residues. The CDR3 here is CASSPNREETQYF. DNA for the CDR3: TGTGCCAGCTCACCAAACAGGGAGGAGACCCAGTACTTC. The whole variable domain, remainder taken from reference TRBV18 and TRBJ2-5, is NAGVMQNPRHLVRRRGQEARLRCSPMKGHSHVYWYRQLPEEGLKFMVYLQKENIIDESGMPKERFSAEFPKEGPSILRIQQVVRGDSAAYFCASSPNREETQYFGPGTRLLVL.

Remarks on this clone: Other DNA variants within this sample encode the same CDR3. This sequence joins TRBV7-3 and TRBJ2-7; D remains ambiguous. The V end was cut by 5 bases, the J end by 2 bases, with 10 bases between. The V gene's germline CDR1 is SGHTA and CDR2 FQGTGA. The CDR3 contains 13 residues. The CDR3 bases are TGTGCCAGCAGCCTTGACCGGGCCTACGAGCAGTACTTC. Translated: CASSLDRAYEQYF.

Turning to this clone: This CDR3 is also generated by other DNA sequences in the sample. CDR3 DNA sequence: TGTGCCAGCAGTTCCGGACAGTACACCGGGGAGCTGTTTTTT. This codes for CASSSGQYTGELFF. The chain is built from TRBV28 and TRBJ2-2, with TRBD1 as a possible D gene (6 bases). The germline gives CDR1 MDHEN, CDR2 SYDVKM. CDR3 length: 14 amino acids. V was cut by 4 bases and J by 3 bases, with 9 bases left in between.

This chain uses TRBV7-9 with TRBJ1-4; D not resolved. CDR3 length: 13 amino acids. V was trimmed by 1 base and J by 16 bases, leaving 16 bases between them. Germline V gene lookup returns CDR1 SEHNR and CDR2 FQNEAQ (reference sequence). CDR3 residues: CASSLVAGSKWFF. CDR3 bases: TGTGCCAGCAGCTTAGTAGCGGGCAGTAAGTGGTTTTTT. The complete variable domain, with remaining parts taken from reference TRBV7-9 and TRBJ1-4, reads DTGVSQNPRHKITKRGQNVTFRCDPISEHNRLYWYRQTLGQGPEFLTYFQNEAQLEKSRLLSDRFSAERPKGSFSTLEIQRTEQGDSAMYLCASSLVAGSKWFFGSGTQLSVL.

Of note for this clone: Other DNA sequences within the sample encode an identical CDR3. In DNA, the CDR3 is TGTGCCAGTAGTATAGGTGGGGGTGAGCAGTTCTTC. It specifies CASSIGGGEQFF. This rearrangement joins TRBV19 to TRBJ2-1; possibly TRBD1 or TRBD2 for D (5 bases each). This CDR3 contains 12 residues. Germline CDR1 and CDR2: LNHDA and SQIVND (reference sequence). The V end was cut by 1 base, the J end by 9 bases, with 7 bases between.

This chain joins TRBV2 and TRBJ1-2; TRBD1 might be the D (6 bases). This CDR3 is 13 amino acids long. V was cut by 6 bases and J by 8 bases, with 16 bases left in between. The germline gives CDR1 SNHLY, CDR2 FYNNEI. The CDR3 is CASSPDSPWGYTF. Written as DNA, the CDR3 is TGTGCCAGCAGCCCGGACAGCCCGTGGGGCTACACCTTC. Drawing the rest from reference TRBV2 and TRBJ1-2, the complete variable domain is EPEVTQTPSHQVTQMGQEVILRCVPISNHLYFYWYRQILGQKVEFLVSFYNNEISEKSEIFDDQFSVERPDGSNFTLKIRSTKLEDSAMYFCASSPDSPWGYTFGSGTRLTVV.

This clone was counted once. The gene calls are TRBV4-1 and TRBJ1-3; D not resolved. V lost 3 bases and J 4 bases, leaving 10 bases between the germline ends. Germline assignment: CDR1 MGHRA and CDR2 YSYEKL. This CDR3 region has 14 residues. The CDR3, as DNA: TGCGCCAGCAGCCACCCGGCGATCGGAAACACCATATATTTT. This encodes CASSHPAIGNTIYF.

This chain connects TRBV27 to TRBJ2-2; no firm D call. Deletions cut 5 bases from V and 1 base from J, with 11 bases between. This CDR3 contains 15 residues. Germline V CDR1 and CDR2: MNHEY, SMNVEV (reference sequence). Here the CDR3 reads CASSPWNLNTGELFF. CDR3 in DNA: TGTGCCAGCAGTCCCTGGAATCTGAACACCGGGGAGCTGTTTTTT.

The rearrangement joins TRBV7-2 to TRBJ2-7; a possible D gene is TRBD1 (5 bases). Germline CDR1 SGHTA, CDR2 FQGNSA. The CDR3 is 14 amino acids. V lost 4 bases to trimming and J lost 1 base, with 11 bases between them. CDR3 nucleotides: TGTGCCAGCAGCTCTGGAGCAGGGTCCTACGAGCAGTACTTC. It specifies CASSSGAGSYEQYF.

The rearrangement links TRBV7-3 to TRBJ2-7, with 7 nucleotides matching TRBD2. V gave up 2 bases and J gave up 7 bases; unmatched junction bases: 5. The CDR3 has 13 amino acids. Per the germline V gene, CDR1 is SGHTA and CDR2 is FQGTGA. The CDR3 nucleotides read TGTGCCAGCAGCTTAGCGGGAGAGGGGGAGCAGTACTTC. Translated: CASSLAGEGEQYF.

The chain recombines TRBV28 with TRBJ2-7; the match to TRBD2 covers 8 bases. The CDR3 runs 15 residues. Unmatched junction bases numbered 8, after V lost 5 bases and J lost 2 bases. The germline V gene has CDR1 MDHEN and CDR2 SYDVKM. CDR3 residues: CASSKSGSPPYEQYF. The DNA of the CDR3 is TGTGCCAGCAGTAAAAGCGGGAGCCCTCCCTACGAGCAGTACTTC. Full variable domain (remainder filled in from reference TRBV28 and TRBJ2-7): DVKVTQSSRYLVKRTGEKVFLECVQDMDHENMFWYRQDPGLGLRLIYFSYDVKMKEKGDIPEGYSVSREKKERFSLILESASTNQTSMYLCASSKSGSPPYEQYFGPGTRLTVT.